This T cell receptor beta chain was documented in a study of Graves' ophthalmopathy and Graves' hyperthyroidism. Study-wide background: Before any treatment was given, at initial diagnosis, peripheral blood was collected.

Study-wide points: Its predictions of ophthalmopathy progression gave the model 70.59% sensitivity and approximately 72% specificity.

The study amplified TCR beta CDR3 regions using RNA transcripts. The authors performed first-round RT-PCR with HTBI primers and then a second-round multiplex PCR. TCRdb reprocessed the multiplex PCR reads with MiXCR, giving one entry per CDR3 protein. The sample has approximately 460,000 distinct CDR3 sequences, approximately 14% seen once. The sample holds many counts of this clonotype. The antigen is unknown. CDR1 and CDR2 from the germline V gene are MNHEY and SVGAGI. This CDR3 comprises 13 residues. V gave up 2 bases and J gave up 7 bases, with 11 bases separating them. With a duration under 3 months, ophthalmopathy in the donors showed moderate-to-severe activity, CAS ≥3 and NOSPECS ≥4. Enrollment excluded any patients with other autoimmune diseases, uncontrolled infections, pregnancy or lactation.

The origin of this receptor is a woman under 40 with Graves' ophthalmopathy. V usage is TRBV6-5 and J usage is TRBJ1-2; D gene uncertain. The sequencing sample was made of blood. DNA for the CDR3: TGTGCCAGCAGTTACGGGGAGGGTCCTGGCTACACCTTC. Its protein product is CASSYGEGPGYTF.